This T cell receptor (beta chain) stems from a study of cytomegalovirus exposure and HLA in healthy donors. It was with 60 Vbeta and 13 Jbeta primers that the PCR ran. Some clones are missing from TCRdb's copy, which holds only in-frame ones; the method was immunoSEQ multiplex PCR. The sample records 150,000 to 200,000 clones, 79% being singletons. The CDR3 runs to 15 residues. The germline CDR1 and CDR2 sequences are LNHDA and SQIVND (reference sequence). The J segment lost 4 bases and the V segment lost 6 bases, leaving 9 bases of the junction unmatched. Material: PBMCs. V is TRBV19 and J is TRBJ1-5; 7 positions agree with TRBD1. This receptor was identified in a woman aged 45-65 years in good health and CMV-seronegative. The CDR3 region has the DNA TGTGCCAGTAGGGAACTGACAGGGCCAAATCAGCCCCAGCATTTT. Translated, it gives CASRELTGPNQPQHF.